This TCR beta chain was captured in a study of T-cell memory formation after mild COVID-19. Notes on the study in general: Some responding clones appeared in pre-infection memory, suggesting cross-reactive memory joined.

Germline V gives CDR1 MNHEY, CDR2 SVGAGI. V was cut by 0 bases and J by 7 bases, with 12 bases left in between. This CDR3 region has 14 residues. TCRdb called the 5' RACE reads again in MiXCR, with one record for every CDR3 protein. The top ten clones hold approximately 8% of a sample with fewer than 600,000 distinct CDR3 sequences, roughly 22% of them seen once. This clonotype was detected a few times. The antigen is unknown. V gene TRBV6-5 combines with J gene TRBJ1-2; perhaps TRBD1 as D (5 bases). The TCR was taken from an adult woman who had mild COVID-19 (a few samples of this study predate the infection). Cell type and time point are not known. The sample consisted of PBMCs or a T cell subset sorted from them (not recorded which). CDR3 coding DNA: TGTGCCAGCAGTTACTCGATTGGGGCGGGTGGCTACACCTTC. Translating gives CASSYSIGAGGYTF.